This T cell receptor (beta chain) was captured by sequencing in a study of blood T cell repertoires in COVID-19. Germline CDR1 SGHRS, CDR2 YFSETQ. CDR3 length: 14 residues. V gave up 5 bases and J gave up 7 bases, with 16 bases separating them. This clone was picked up one time. The protocol was immunoSEQ multiplex PCR, while the TCRdb copy is restricted to in-frame clones and leaves out a portion. The data show some 290,000 clones, less than 85% seen once. The rearrangement uses TRBV5-1 and TRBJ2-1, with TRBD2 as a possible D gene (5 bases). This receptor was identified in a man between 60 and 70 years old who had recovered from COVID-19. The source material was peripheral blood. This CDR3 reads CASSTDSPKNEQFF. The CDR3 DNA reads as TGCGCCAGCAGTACGGACTCTCCAAAGAATGAGCAGTTCTTC.